Each of the 24 T cell receptor beta chains below was sequenced from the same sample in a study of early T cells in non-severe SARS-CoV-2 infection (dated by TCRdb to about 2021). The method behind the library was 5' RACE. Sequencer: NextSeq 500. Using fastp trimming at Q25 and MiXCR clonotype assembly, TCRdb reanalyzed the public sequencing data and kept in-frame beta chains. Each CDR3 protein gets just one entry, which takes the most common genes and DNA from the rows behind it. For this sample there are more than 60,000 distinct CDR3 sequences; about 12% appear just once. The leading ten clones occupy approximately 1% of the sample. Source: whole blood, taken at baseline. Receptor source: an adult who was a healthcare worker with PCR-confirmed SARS-CoV-2 infection or an uninfected control (not recorded which). The donor label of this sample is uncertain.

This clonotype was counted between two and nine times. This chain connects TRBV6-6 to TRBJ1-5; 9 bases are a match to TRBD1. The CDR3 sequence is 16 residues long. Trimming removed 6 bases from V and 2 bases from J; junction bases left unmatched: 8. CDR1 is MNHNY and CDR2 is SVGAGI in the germline V gene (reference sequence). CDR3 in amino acids: CASRERTGAGNQPQHF. The CDR3 coding sequence is TGTGCCAGCAGAGAAAGGACAGGGGCTGGCAATCAGCCCCAGCATTTT.

In this sample, this clonotype turned up many times. V usage is TRBV7-8 and J usage is TRBJ2-5, with no clear D. This CDR3 region has 14 residues. Germline-derived CDR1 and CDR2 are SGHVS and FQNEAQ. V was cut by 2 bases and J by 5 bases, with 12 bases left in between. The CDR3 DNA reads as TGTGCCAGCAGCTTAAGTGGATGGACGGAGACCCAGTACTTC. It is translated as CASSLSGWTETQYF.

This clonotype was counted only a few times. The V and J genes are TRBV6-2 or TRBV6-3 and TRBJ2-5, with 10 bases lining up with TRBD2. The ends lost 10 bases at V and 1 base at J; junction bases unmatched: 3. Germline CDR1 is MNHEY and CDR2 is SVGEGT. This CDR3 comprises 13 residues. CDR3 nucleotide sequence: TGTGCCACGGGGACTAGCGTCCAAGAGACCCAGTACTTC. Amino acids: CATGTSVQETQYF.

CDR3 protein: CASSLDRGNGYTF. In DNA, the CDR3 is TGTGCCAGCAGTTTAGACAGGGGAAATGGCTACACCTTC. V usage is TRBV28 and J usage is TRBJ1-2; 8 bases match TRBD1. The germline V gene has CDR1 MDHEN and CDR2 SYDVKM. The junction had 2 bases not matched to a gene; V was cut back by 2 bases and J by 6 bases. The CDR3 length is 13 residues.

There are many counts of this clonotype. The V and J genes are TRBV20-1 and TRBJ2-5, with D tentatively TRBD1 (6 bases). Trimming pared 6 bases from V and 1 base from J, leaving 12 bases between. CDR1 is DFQATT, CDR2 SNEGSKA, per germline (reference sequence). The length of the CDR3 is 13 residues. CDR3 region: CSAGQQIQETQYF. CDR3 DNA sequence: TGCAGTGCCGGACAGCAAATCCAAGAGACCCAGTACTTC.

This clonotype was found a few times. The chain recombines TRBV29-1 with TRBJ2-5; D ambiguous. The CDR3 is 14 amino acids. Trimming pared 1 base from V and 2 bases from J, leaving 11 bases between. Germline assignment: CDR1 SQVTM and CDR2 ANQGSEA. CDR3: CSVEGRHLQETQYF. The CDR3 region has the DNA TGCAGCGTTGAAGGGCGGCACCTACAAGAGACCCAGTACTTC.

The chain couples TRBV19 to TRBJ2-1, with D tentatively TRBD1 (5 bases). V gave up 4 bases and J gave up 0 bases, with 22 bases separating them. CDR1 LNHDA and CDR2 SQIVND come from the germline V gene (reference sequence). CDR3 length: 19 amino acids. The CDR3 coding sequence is TGTGCCAGTAGTAACTCTTACCCAACAGGAGATTACTCCTACAATGAGCAGTTCTTC. This codes for CASSNSYPTGDYSYNEQFF.

V is TRBV6-1 and J is TRBJ2-7; weak D call: TRBD2 (6 bases). This CDR3 is built from 14 residues. V shed 6 bases and J shed 1 base, with 13 bases lying between them. CDR1 is MNHNS and CDR2 is SASEGT in the germline V gene. In DNA form, the CDR3 reads TGTGCCAGCAGGGTTAGCGGAACATCCTACGAGCAGTACGTC. Translation: CASRVSGTSYEQYV.

The rearrangement uses TRBV7-6 and TRBJ1-1; D perhaps matches TRBD1 (5 bases). Trimming removed 4 bases from V and 6 bases from J, with 18 bases in between. This CDR3 comprises 15 residues. In germline, CDR1 is SGHVS, CDR2 FNYEAQ. The CDR3 loop reads CASSSLSRALAEAFF. CDR3 nucleotide sequence: TGTGCCAGCAGCTCACTGAGCAGGGCCCTCGCTGAAGCTTTCTTT.

This clonotype qualifies as medium-sized. The chain combines TRBV29-1 with TRBJ2-1, with D perhaps being TRBD1 or TRBD2 (5 bases each). Deletions cut 4 bases from V and 8 bases from J, with 15 bases between. CDR3 length: 13 residues. Per germline, CDR1 SQVTM and CDR2 ANQGSEA. In DNA, the CDR3 is TGCAGCGTTGTGTCCCTCTTGGGGGATGAGCAGTTCTTC. Encoded protein: CSVVSLLGDEQFF.

In this sample, this clonotype turned up a few times. The chain recombines TRBV18 with TRBJ2-6; D gene unclear. The CDR3 extends over 16 amino acids. The germline gives CDR1 KGHSH, CDR2 LQKENI. V shed 4 bases and J shed 4 bases, with 14 bases lying between them. The CDR3 region is CASSLRPASGANVLTF. The CDR3 DNA sequence: TGTGCCAGCTCACTCAGACCGGCCTCAGGGGCCAACGTCCTGACTTTC.

This clonotype has just a few counts. The chain uses TRBV6-1 and TRBJ1-1; 7 bases map to TRBD1. This CDR3 region has 13 residues. The germline V gene has CDR1 MNHNS and CDR2 SASEGT. With 5 bases clipped from V and 4 bases from J, the junction kept 4 bases outside the gene matches. CDR3 sequence (DNA): TGTGCCAGCAGTTCAGGGGGTAGCACTGAAGCTTTCTTT. It yields the protein CASSSGGSTEAFF.

This clonotype was observed a handful of times. The rearrangement joins TRBV5-1 to TRBJ2-1; possible D gene TRBD2, 6 bases. The V end lost 4 bases, the J end lost 8 bases, and 16 bases lay between the germline ends. The CDR3 is 14 amino acids. CDR1 is SGHRS and CDR2 is YFSETQ in the germline V gene. Written as DNA, the CDR3 is TGCGCCAGCAGCCTGGGAGGCGATTCCGATGAGCAGTTCTTC. This translates into CASSLGGDSDEQFF.

The chain couples TRBV27 to TRBJ1-5; D call uncertain. The V gene's germline CDR1 is MNHEY and CDR2 SMNVEV (reference sequence). This CDR3 is 14 amino acids long. V shed 2 bases and J shed 2 bases, with 7 bases lying between them. The CDR3 DNA sequence: TGTGCCAGCAGTTTAACGAGGGGCAATCAGCCCCAGCATTTT. Translating gives CASSLTRGNQPQHF.

V is TRBV6-5 and J is TRBJ2-3, with 10 bases that match TRBD2. The CDR3 totals 17 residues. CDR1 is MNHEY and CDR2 is SVGAGI in the germline V gene. V lost 4 bases, J lost 0 bases, and 7 bases stayed unmatched. DNA of the CDR3: TGTGCCAGCAGTTCCAGAAGACTAGCGGGTAGCACAGATACGCAGTATTTT. Protein product: CASSSRRLAGSTDTQYF.

This clonotype has a handful of counts. The chain is built from TRBV20-1 and TRBJ2-1, with 11 bases fitting TRBD2. J gave up 9 bases and V 5 bases, and 9 bases lay outside the gene matches. CDR1 DFQATT and CDR2 SNEGSKA come from the germline V gene (reference sequence). The length of the CDR3 is 14 residues. DNA for the CDR3: TGCAGTGCTGCCGATAGCGGGGGGGCGATTGAGCAGTTCTTC. Translation: CSAADSGGAIEQFF.

V gene TRBV20-1 combines with J gene TRBJ2-5; 8 nucleotides agree with TRBD1. Germline lookup yields CDR1 DFQATT and CDR2 SNEGSKA (reference sequence). V shed 0 bases, J shed 2 bases, and the junction held 2 bases outside the gene matches. This CDR3 is 14 amino acids long. DNA for the CDR3: TGCAGTGCTAGAGATTGGGACAGGCAAGAGACCCAGTACTTC. Translating it yields CSARDWDRQETQYF.

In this sample, this clonotype turned up a few times. The chain is built from TRBV5-4 and TRBJ2-4, with 14 bases that match TRBD2. The junction had 6 bases not matched to a gene; V was cut back by 4 bases and J by 0 bases. Per germline, CDR1 SGHNT and CDR2 YYREEE (reference sequence). This CDR3 has 18 amino acids. DNA for the CDR3: TGTGCCAGCAGCGGGGGACTAGCGGGGGACCTAGCCAAAAACATTCAGTACTTC. Its protein is CASSGGLAGDLAKNIQYF. The variable domain in full, with the rest retrieved from reference TRBV5-4 and TRBJ2-4, is ETGVTQSPTHLIKTRGQQVTLRCSSQSGHNTVSWYQQALGQGPQFIFQYYREEENGRGNFPPRFSGLQFPNYSSELNVNALELDDSALYLCASSGGLAGDLAKNIQYFGAGTRLSVL.

This clonotype turned up a few times. The chain employs TRBV6-1 and TRBJ2-7, with 7 bases lining up with TRBD1. V lost 4 bases to trimming and J lost 0 bases; unmatched junction nucleotides: 3. CDR3 length: 14 amino acids. Germline V CDR1 and CDR2: MNHNS, SASEGT. The CDR3 protein is CASSARDSSYEQYV. The CDR3 DNA reads TGTGCCAGCAGTGCCCGGGACAGCTCCTACGAGCAGTACGTC.

This clonotype was counted at least ten times. The rearrangement links TRBV5-4 to TRBJ1-3; D is perhaps TRBD1 (6 bases). V lost 7 bases, J lost 4 bases, and 15 bases lay in between. CDR3 length: 14 residues. Germline-derived CDR1 and CDR2 are SGHNT and YYREEE (reference sequence). The CDR3 sequence: CASVQGPGGNTIYF. CDR3 nucleotides: TGTGCCAGCGTTCAGGGGCCGGGGGGAAACACCATATATTTT.

The chain has TRBV18 and TRBJ1-1, with 9 bases aligning to TRBD1. V lost 6 bases, J lost 4 bases, and 9 bases stayed unmatched. The length of the CDR3 is 15 residues. In germline, CDR1 is KGHSH, CDR2 LQKENI. CDR3 amino acids: CASSREDRGGTEAFF. As DNA, the CDR3 is TGTGCCAGCTCCCGAGAGGACAGGGGAGGCACTGAAGCTTTCTTT.

This clonotype was observed many times. J is TRBJ1-5 and V is TRBV19; 10 bases are a match to TRBD1. Germline V gene lookup returns CDR1 LNHDA and CDR2 SQIVND (reference sequence). CDR3 length: 15 residues. Losses at the gene ends were 2 bases for V and 6 bases for J; bases not matched to a gene: 4. CDR3 residues: CASSIRQGAGQPQHF. The CDR3 nucleotides are TGTGCCAGTAGTATAAGACAGGGGGCCGGTCAGCCCCAGCATTTT. The full variable domain, rest sourced from reference TRBV19 and TRBJ1-5, is DGGITQSPKYLFRKEGQNVTLSCEQNLNHDAMYWYRQDPGQGLRLIYYSQIVNDFQKGDIAEGYSVSREKKESFPLTVTSAQKNPTAFYLCASSIRQGAGQPQHFGDGTRLSIL.

This clonotype was counted a few times. The gene calls are TRBV7-8 and TRBJ2-2, with 8 bases aligning to TRBD1. Germline CDR1 is SGHVS and CDR2 is FQNEAQ. The CDR3 has 15 amino acids. V lost 5 bases and J lost 4; bases outside the gene matches: 6. The CDR3 reads CASSPRGRGTGELFF. DNA for the CDR3: TGTGCCAGCAGCCCCAGGGGGCGCGGCACCGGGGAGCTGTTTTTT.

The chain carries TRBV27 and TRBJ1-5, with D unclear. Trimming took off 4 bases at V and 6 bases at J, with 10 bases between the two ends. Germline CDR1 and CDR2: MNHEY and SMNVEV (reference sequence). This CDR3 has 13 amino acids. This CDR3 is CASSYRFIQPQHF. For the CDR3, the DNA is TGTGCCAGCAGTTATCGGTTCATTCAGCCCCAGCATTTT.